A selection of T cell receptor beta chains follows, all from one sample in a study of blood T cell repertoires in COVID-19. Repertoires were generated with immunoSEQ multiplex PCR, while TCRdb's copy carries only in-frame clones and drops some. The profile shows tens of thousands of clones, 80% to 85% of them singletons. The sequenced material came from peripheral blood. Receptors originate from a woman aged 55-70 years with acute or convalescent COVID-19. CDR3s include the opening cysteine and the closing phenylalanine or tryptophan. Fields, in order: D gene, V gene, clone size, J gene, CDR3 DNA, CDR3 protein. The D gene is left open where the match is weak. Rows may omit the clone size; those that give it use once, few, many or a size class.

TRBD2	TRBV19	.	TRBJ2-1	TGTGCCAGTAGTCCGGGACTAGGCAACAATGAGCAGTTCTTC	CASSPGLGNNEQFF
TRBD1	TRBV18	.	TRBJ1-2	TGTGCCAGCTCACCAAACACAGGGGCTGGCTACACCTTC	CASSPNTGAGYTF
TRBD1	TRBV7-9	once	TRBJ2-4	TGTGCCAGCAACAGCCCGGGACAGGGTATCAACATTCAGTACTTC	CASNSPGQGINIQYF
TRBD2	TRBV13	.	TRBJ2-2	TGTGCCAGCAGCTTAGGGTCTAGCGGGAGCACCGGGGAGCTGTTTTTT	CASSLGSSGSTGELFF
.	TRBV7-2	.	TRBJ2-7	TGTGCCAGCAGCTTACTCCTTGGGCAGGGGAGCTCCTACGAGCAGTACTTC	CASSLLLGQGSSYEQYF
TRBD1	TRBV19	once	TRBJ1-1	TGTGCCAGTAGACTCCGGGACAGGGGGCGTGGGGACACTGAAGCTTTCTTT	CASRLRDRGRGDTEAFF
.	TRBV7-9	.	TRBJ1-2	TGTGCCAGCAGCCTTACAGGGAATGGCTACACCTTC	CASSLTGNGYTF
TRBD2	TRBV10-2	once	TRBJ2-1	TGCGCCAGCAGTTTCATCCAGCGGACTAGCGGGAGGGCCCGCCGTAGTAGTGAGCAGTTCTTC	CASSFIQRTSGRARRSSEQFF
.	TRBV3-1/TRBV3-2	.	TRBJ2-3	TGTGCCAGCAGCCAAGAACTTACAGATACGCAGTATTTT	CASSQELTDTQYF
TRBD2	TRBV27	.	TRBJ2-5	TGTGCCAGCAGAGGGACTAGCGTACAAGAGACCCAGTACTTC	CASRGTSVQETQYF
.	TRBV12-3/TRBV12-4	.	TRBJ1-2	TGTGCCAGCAGTTTGAGGGTCTATGGCTACACCTTC	CASSLRVYGYTF
.	TRBV2	.	TRBJ1-1	TGTGCCAGCAGTGAATATCAGGTGAACACTGAAGCTTTCTTT	CASSEYQVNTEAFF
TRBD1	TRBV15	once	TRBJ1-4	TGTGCCACCAGCAGATGGACAGGGCGCGCGGATGAAAAACTGTTTTTT	CATSRWTGRADEKLFF
TRBD2	TRBV30	.	TRBJ2-7	TGTGCCTGGAGTAACCGGGAACTAGCGAGGACAGAGCAGTACTTC	CAWSNRELARTEQYF
.	TRBV12-5	.	TRBJ1-5	TGTGCTAGTGGCGTCGACTTAAATCAGCCCCAGCATTTT	CASGVDLNQPQHF
.	TRBV20-1	.	TRBJ1-2	TGCAGTGCTAGTCATCCGGGAGGGGACTATGGCTACACCTTC	CSASHPGGDYGYTF
TRBD1	TRBV7-8	.	TRBJ1-5	TGTGCCAGCAGCTTTTCCAGGGGGCCCTATCAGCCCCAGCATTTT	CASSFSRGPYQPQHF
.	TRBV5-4	.	TRBJ2-6	TGTGCCAGCAACTCTTACTCTGGGGCCAACGTCCTGACTTTC	CASNSYSGANVLTF
.	TRBV18	.	TRBJ1-3	TGTGCCAGCTCACCACCGGCAGGGTCTGGAAACACCATATATTTT	CASSPPAGSGNTIYF
TRBD2	TRBV7-3	.	TRBJ2-1	TGTGCCAGCAGGTATAGACTAGCGGGAGACTACAATGAGCAGTTCTTC	CASRYRLAGDYNEQFF
TRBD1	TRBV2	.	TRBJ1-1	TGTGCCAGCGGGACAGGCATGAACACTGAAGCTTTCTTT	CASGTGMNTEAFF
TRBD2	TRBV27	.	TRBJ2-3	TGTGCCAGCAGTTTACGGTGGCTAGCGGGGGATACGCAGTATTTT	CASSLRWLAGDTQYF
TRBD2	TRBV2	.	TRBJ2-2	TGTGCCAGCAGGCCGGGACTAGGGAACACCGGGGAGCTGTTTTTT	CASRPGLGNTGELFF
TRBD2	TRBV5-1	.	TRBJ2-5	TGCGCCAGCAGCTTGTTTAGCGGGGGCGGCCAAGAGACCCAGTACTTC	CASSLFSGGGQETQYF
.	TRBV6-5	.	TRBJ1-5	TGTGCCAGCGGCCGGGACTTCAATCAGCCCCAGCATTTT	CASGRDFNQPQHF
.	TRBV18	.	TRBJ1-5	TGTGCCAGCTCACAGGAAGTCACAGGGTCTCGTCAGCCCCAGCATTTT	CASSQEVTGSRQPQHF
.	TRBV6-5	.	TRBJ2-7	TGTGCCAGCAGTCCCCATGGGCAGGTTTCCTACGAGCAGTACTTC	CASSPHGQVSYEQYF
TRBD1	TRBV27	.	TRBJ2-7	TGTGCCAGCAGTTGGAAAGGACAGGGACACAGCGAGCAGTACTTC	CASSWKGQGHSEQYF
TRBD1	TRBV9	.	TRBJ1-1	TGTGCCAGCACGTCAGCCGGGACAGGGGGGGAAGCTTTCTTT	CASTSAGTGGEAFF
.	TRBV7-9	.	TRBJ1-2	TGTGCCAGCAGCCCAGACAGCTTCTATGGCTACACCTTC	CASSPDSFYGYTF
.	TRBV9	.	TRBJ1-6	TGTGCCAGCAGCGTAGGGACACTTCATTCACCCCTCCACTTT	CASSVGTLHSPLHF
.	TRBV2	.	TRBJ2-2	TGTGCCAGCAGTGTTGGGGAGACCGGGGAGCTGTTTTTT	CASSVGETGELFF
.	TRBV2	.	TRBJ1-1	TGTGCCACTTCGGGAGCTGTTGAAGCTTTCTTT	CATSGAVEAFF
.	TRBV6-5	.	TRBJ2-6	TGTGCCAGCAGTTACTTCTCTTGGGCCAACGTCCTGACTTTC	CASSYFSWANVLTF
.	TRBV2	.	TRBJ2-1	TGTGCCAGCAGTGAATCGGAGCGGGCTAGCTCCTACAATGAGCAGTTCTTC	CASSESERASSYNEQFF
TRBD1	TRBV15	few	TRBJ1-1	TGTGCCACCAGCATTGACAGGGTAAGGACTGAAGCTTTCTTT	CATSIDRVRTEAFF
.	TRBV4-1	.	TRBJ1-2	TGCGCCAGCAGCCAAGAAGGAAAGGGGCTCGGCTACACCTTC	CASSQEGKGLGYTF
.	TRBV3-1/TRBV3-2	few	TRBJ1-6	TGTGCCAGCAGCAAAAGTGCGGGGATTGGAAATTCACCCCTCCACTTT	CASSKSAGIGNSPLHF
.	TRBV12-1	.	TRBJ1-4	TGTGCCAGCACCACCAAACAGGGCCGAACTAATGAAAAACTGTTTTTT	CASTTKQGRTNEKLFF
TRBD2	TRBV18	.	TRBJ2-6	TGTGCCAGCTCACCGGTGAGCGGGGGATTCAGCTCTGGGGCCAACGTCCTGACTTTC	CASSPVSGGFSSGANVLTF
TRBD2	TRBV5-4	few	TRBJ2-7	TGTGCCAGCAGCTTGGGGCTAGCGGGGGTTTCTTACGAGCAGTACTTC	CASSLGLAGVSYEQYF
TRBD2	TRBV25-1	.	TRBJ2-1	TGTGCCAGCTCGTCTACGGGCGGGAGTAACAATGAGCAGTTCTTC	CASSSTGGSNNEQFF
.	TRBV5-1	.	TRBJ1-2	TGCGCCAGCAGCTTGAGACAGGCCTCCTGGGGCTACACCTTC	CASSLRQASWGYTF
.	TRBV9	.	TRBJ2-3	TGTGCCAGCTCACGGGACACACATGGCACAGATACGCAGTATTTT	CASSRDTHGTDTQYF
.	TRBV2	.	TRBJ1-4	TGTGCCACCTTTACAGGGTTCGGGGAAAAACTGTTTTTT	CATFTGFGEKLFF
.	TRBV28	.	TRBJ1-2	TGTGCCAGCAGTTTATGGGGGGCAGGCTATGGCTACACCTTC	CASSLWGAGYGYTF
.	TRBV4-1	.	TRBJ1-2	TGCGCCAGCAGCCAAGTGGTGACACTCTATGGCTACACCTTC	CASSQVVTLYGYTF
.	TRBV28	.	TRBJ1-3	TGTGCCAGCTACGCCACAGGCCTTGGAAACACCATATATTTT	CASYATGLGNTIYF
TRBD1	TRBV5-8	.	TRBJ1-2	TGTGCCAGCAGCTTGGGGCAGGGGGCTGGTGGCTACACCTTC	CASSLGQGAGGYTF
.	TRBV2	.	TRBJ1-1	TGTGCCAGCAGTGAAGCGCTTGGTAGGGGGACTGAAGCTTTCTTT	CASSEALGRGTEAFF
TRBD1	TRBV19	.	TRBJ1-2	TGTGCCACCCTCGCAGGGGGCTATGGCTACACCTTC	CATLAGGYGYTF
TRBD1	TRBV6-1	.	TRBJ1-6	TGTGCCAGCAGACCGGGACAGGGACATTCACCCCTCCACTTT	CASRPGQGHSPLHF
TRBD2	TRBV27	.	TRBJ2-3	TGTGCCAGCAGGGCGGGAGTAGGTACAGATACGCAGTATTTT	CASRAGVGTDTQYF